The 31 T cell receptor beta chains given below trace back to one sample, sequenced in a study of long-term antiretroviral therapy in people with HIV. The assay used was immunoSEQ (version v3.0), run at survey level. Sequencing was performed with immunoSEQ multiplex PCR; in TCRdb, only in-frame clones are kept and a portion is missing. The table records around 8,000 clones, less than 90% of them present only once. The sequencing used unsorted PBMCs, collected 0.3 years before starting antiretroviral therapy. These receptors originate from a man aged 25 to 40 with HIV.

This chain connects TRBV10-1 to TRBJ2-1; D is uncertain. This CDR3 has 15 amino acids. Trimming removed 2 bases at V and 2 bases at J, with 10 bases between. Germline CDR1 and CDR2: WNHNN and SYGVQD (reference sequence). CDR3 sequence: CASSERPQTYNEQFF. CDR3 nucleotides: TGCGCCAGCAGTGAGAGACCCCAAACCTACAATGAGCAGTTCTTC.

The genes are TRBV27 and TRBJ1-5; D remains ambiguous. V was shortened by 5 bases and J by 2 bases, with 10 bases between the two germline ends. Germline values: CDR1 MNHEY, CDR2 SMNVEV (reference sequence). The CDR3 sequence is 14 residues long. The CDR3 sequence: CASSAYGGNQPQHF. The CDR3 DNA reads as TGTGCCAGCAGTGCCTATGGCGGCAATCAGCCCCAGCATTTT.

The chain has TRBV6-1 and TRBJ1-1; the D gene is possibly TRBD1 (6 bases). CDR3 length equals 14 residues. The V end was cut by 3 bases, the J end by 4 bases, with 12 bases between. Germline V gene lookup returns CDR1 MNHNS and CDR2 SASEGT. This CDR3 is CASSDLRGGTEAFF. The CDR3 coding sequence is TGTGCCAGCAGTGACCTCAGGGGAGGCACTGAAGCTTTCTTT.

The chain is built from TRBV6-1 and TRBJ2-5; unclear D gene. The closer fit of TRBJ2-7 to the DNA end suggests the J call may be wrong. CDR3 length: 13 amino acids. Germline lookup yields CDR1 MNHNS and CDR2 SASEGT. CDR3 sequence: CASSEHSSYEQYF. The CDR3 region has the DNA TGTGCCAGCAGTGAACACAGTTCCTACGAGCAGTACTTC.

This CDR3 is CASSREHRVGFVAGELFF. The CDR3 DNA reads TGTGCCAGCAGCCGAGAGCACAGGGTTGGCTTTGTTGCCGGGGAGCTGTTTTTT. J is TRBJ2-2 and V is TRBV4-2, with a possible D match to TRBD1 (6 bases). Trimming took 4 bases from V and 6 from J, leaving 24 bases between them. CDR1 and CDR2 (germline): LGHNA, YNFKEQ. This CDR3 contains 18 residues.

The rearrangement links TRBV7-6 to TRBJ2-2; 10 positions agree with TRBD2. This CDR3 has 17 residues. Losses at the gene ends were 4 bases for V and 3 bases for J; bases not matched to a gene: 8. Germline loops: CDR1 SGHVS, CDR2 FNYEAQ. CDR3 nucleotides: TGTGCCAGCAGCTCCCCTGGCGGGACTAGCGACACCGGGGAGCTGTTTTTT. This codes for CASSSPGGTSDTGELFF.

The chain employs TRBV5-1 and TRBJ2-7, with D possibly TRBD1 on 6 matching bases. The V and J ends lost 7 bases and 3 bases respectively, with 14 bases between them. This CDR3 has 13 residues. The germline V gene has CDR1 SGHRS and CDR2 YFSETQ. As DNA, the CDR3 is TGCGCCAGCCGGGACACTACCGGCTACGAGCAGTACTTC. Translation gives CASRDTTGYEQYF.

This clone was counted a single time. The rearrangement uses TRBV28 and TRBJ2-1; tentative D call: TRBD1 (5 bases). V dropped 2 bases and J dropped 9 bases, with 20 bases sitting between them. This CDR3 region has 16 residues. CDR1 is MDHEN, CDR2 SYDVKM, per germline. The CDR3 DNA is TGTGCCAGCAGTTTACGGGCCTCAGGTATCAGGGCTGAGCAGTTCTTC. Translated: CASSLRASGIRAEQFF.

Written as DNA, the CDR3 is TGTGCCAGCAGTTACTCGAGTGCGGTCGGGGAGCTGTTTTTT. Residues: CASSYSSAVGELFF. The chain combines TRBV6-5 with TRBJ2-2; no firm D call. Trimming cost V 0 bases and J 7 bases, with 9 bases left between them. Germline values: CDR1 MNHEY, CDR2 SVGAGI. The CDR3 contains 14 residues.

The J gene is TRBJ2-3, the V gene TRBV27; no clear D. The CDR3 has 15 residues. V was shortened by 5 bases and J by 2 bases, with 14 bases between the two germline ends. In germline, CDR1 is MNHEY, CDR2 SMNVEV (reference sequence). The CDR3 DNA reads TGTGCCAGCAGTCCCCCTTGGCGACCCACAGATACGCAGTATTTT. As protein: CASSPPWRPTDTQYF.

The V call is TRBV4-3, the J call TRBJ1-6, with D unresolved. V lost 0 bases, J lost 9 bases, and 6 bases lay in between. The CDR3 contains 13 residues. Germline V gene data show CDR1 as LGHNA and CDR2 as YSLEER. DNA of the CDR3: TGCGCCAGCAGCCAAGAAATGGGTTCACCCCTCCACTTT. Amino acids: CASSQEMGSPLHF.

CDR3: CASSKRRAPSYEQYF. The CDR3, as DNA: TGTGCCAGCAGCAAGAGACGGGCTCCCTCCTACGAGCAGTACTTC. This chain joins TRBV11-2 and TRBJ2-7; D is unclear. V was clipped by 5 bases and J by 0 bases, with 14 bases between them. The CDR3 is 15 residues long. Germline loops: CDR1 SGHAT, CDR2 FQNNGV.

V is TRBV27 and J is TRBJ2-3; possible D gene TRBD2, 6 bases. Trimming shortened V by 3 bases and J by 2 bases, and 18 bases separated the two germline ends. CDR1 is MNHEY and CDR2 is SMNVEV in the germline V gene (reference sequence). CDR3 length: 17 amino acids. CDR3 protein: CASSLQGGSPFTDTQYF. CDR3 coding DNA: TGTGCCAGCAGTTTGCAGGGAGGCTCCCCATTCACAGATACGCAGTATTTT.

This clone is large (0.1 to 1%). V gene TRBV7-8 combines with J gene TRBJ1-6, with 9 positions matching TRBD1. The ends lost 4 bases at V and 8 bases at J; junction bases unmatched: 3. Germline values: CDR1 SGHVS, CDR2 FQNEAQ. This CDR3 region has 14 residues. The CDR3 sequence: CASSSRDRDSPLHF. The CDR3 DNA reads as TGTGCCAGCAGCTCTAGGGACAGGGATTCACCCCTCCACTTT.

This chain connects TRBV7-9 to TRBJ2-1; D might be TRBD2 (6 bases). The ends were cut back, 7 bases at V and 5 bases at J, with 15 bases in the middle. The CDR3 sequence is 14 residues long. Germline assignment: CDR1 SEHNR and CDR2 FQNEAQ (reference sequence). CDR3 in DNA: TGTGCCAGCACGCCGGAGGGCCAAAACAATGAGCAGTTCTTC. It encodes CASTPEGQNNEQFF.

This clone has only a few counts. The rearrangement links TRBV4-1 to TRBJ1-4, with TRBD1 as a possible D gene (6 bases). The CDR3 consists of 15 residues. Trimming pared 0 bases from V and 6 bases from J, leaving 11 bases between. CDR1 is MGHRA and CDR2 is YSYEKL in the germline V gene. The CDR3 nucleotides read TGCGCCAGCAGCCAAGAGGGGGGCCCCGATGAAAAACTGTTTTTT. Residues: CASSQEGGPDEKLFF.

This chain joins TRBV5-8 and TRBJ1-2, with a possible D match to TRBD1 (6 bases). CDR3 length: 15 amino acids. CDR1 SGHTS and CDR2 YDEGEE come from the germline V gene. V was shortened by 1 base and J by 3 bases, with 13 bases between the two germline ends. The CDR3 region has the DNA TGTGCCAGCAGCTTGAGGAGGGGGGCATACTATGGCTACACCTTC. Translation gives CASSLRRGAYYGYTF.

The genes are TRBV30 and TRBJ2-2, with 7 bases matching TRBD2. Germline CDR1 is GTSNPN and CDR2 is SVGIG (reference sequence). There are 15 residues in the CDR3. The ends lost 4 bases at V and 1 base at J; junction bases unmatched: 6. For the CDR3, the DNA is TGTGCCTGGACCGCGGGAGTGGGGAACACCGGGGAGCTGTTTTTT. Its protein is CAWTAGVGNTGELFF.

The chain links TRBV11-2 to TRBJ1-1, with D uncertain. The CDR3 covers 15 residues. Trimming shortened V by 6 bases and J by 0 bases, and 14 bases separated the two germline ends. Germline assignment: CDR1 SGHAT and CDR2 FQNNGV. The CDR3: CASRRTGSLNTEAFF. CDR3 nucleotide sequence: TGTGCCAGCAGAAGGACGGGATCCTTGAACACTGAAGCTTTCTTT.

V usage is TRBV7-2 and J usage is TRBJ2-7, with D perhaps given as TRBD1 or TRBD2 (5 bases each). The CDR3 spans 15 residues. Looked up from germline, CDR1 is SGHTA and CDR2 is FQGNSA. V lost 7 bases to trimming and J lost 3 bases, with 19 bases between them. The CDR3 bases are TGTGCCAGCACATATTCCGAGGGGCGGCTCTACGAGCAGTACTTC. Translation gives CASTYSEGRLYEQYF.

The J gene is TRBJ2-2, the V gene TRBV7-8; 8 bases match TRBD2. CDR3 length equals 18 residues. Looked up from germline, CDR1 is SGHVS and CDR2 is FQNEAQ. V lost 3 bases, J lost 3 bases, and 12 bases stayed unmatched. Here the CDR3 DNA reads TGTGCCAGCAGCTTCCCTCGGGGGGGCTGGATGGACACCGGGGAGCTGTTTTTT. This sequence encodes CASSFPRGGWMDTGELFF. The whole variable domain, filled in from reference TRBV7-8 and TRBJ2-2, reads GAGVSQSPRYKVAKRGQDVALRCDPISGHVSLFWYQQALGQGPEFLTYFQNEAQLDKSGLPSDRFFAERPEGSVSTLKIQRTQQEDSAVYLCASSFPRGGWMDTGELFFGEGSRLTVL.

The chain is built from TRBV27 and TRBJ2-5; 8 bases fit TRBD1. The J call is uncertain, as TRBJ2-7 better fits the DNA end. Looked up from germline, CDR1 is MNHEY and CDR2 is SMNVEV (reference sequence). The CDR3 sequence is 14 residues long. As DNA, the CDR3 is TGTGCCAGCAGTGGGCAGGGGGCACCCTACGAGCAGTACTTC. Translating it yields CASSGQGAPYEQYF.

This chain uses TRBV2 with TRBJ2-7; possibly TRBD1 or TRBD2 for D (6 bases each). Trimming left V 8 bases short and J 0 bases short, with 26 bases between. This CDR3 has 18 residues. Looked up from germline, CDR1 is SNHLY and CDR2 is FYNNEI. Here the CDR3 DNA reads TGTGCCAGCGATACAATGGGTGCGGGACACCTACCCTCCTACGAGCAGTACTTC. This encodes CASDTMGAGHLPSYEQYF.

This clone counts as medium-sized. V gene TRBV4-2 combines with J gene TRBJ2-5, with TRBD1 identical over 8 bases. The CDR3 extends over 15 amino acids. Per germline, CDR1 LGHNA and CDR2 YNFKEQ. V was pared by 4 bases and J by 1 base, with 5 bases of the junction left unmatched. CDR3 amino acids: CASSPTGAPQETQYF. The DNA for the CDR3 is TGTGCCAGCAGCCCGACAGGGGCACCCCAAGAGACCCAGTACTTC.

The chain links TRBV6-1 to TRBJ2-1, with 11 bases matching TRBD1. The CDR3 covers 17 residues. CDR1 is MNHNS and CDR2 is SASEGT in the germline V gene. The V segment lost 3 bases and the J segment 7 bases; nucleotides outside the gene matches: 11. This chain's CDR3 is CASSDGIRDRGANEQFF. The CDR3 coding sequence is TGTGCCAGCAGTGACGGTATTCGGGACAGGGGGGCGAATGAGCAGTTCTTC.

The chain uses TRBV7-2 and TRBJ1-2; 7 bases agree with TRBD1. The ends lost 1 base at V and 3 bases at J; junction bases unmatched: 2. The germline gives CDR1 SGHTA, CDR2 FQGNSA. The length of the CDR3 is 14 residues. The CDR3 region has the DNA TGTGCCAGCAGCTTAGATCAGGGGGACTATGGCTACACCTTC. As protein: CASSLDQGDYGYTF.

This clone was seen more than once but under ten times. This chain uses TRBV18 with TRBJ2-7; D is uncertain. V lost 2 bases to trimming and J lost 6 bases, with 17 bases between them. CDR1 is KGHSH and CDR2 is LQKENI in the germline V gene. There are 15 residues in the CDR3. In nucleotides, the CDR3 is TGTGCCAGCTCACCAGAACGGGCCAGGTCGTTCGAGCAGTACTTC. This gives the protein CASSPERARSFEQYF. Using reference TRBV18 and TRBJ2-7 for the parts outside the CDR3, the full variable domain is NAGVMQNPRHLVRRRGQEARLRCSPMKGHSHVYWYRQLPEEGLKFMVYLQKENIIDESGMPKERFSAEFPKEGPSILRIQQVVRGDSAAYFCASSPERARSFEQYFGPGTRLTVT.

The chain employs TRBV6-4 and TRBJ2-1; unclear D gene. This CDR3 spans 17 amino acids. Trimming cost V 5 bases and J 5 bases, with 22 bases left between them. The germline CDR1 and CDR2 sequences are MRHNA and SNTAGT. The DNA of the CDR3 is TGTGCCAGCAGTCGCTTATGGGGAAAATTGATGAACAATGAGCAGTTCTTC. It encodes CASSRLWGKLMNNEQFF.

CDR3 region: CASSPRGFYGYTF. DNA of the CDR3: TGTGCCAGCAGCCCCAGGGGATTCTATGGCTACACCTTC. This chain links TRBV7-7 with TRBJ1-2; D perhaps matches TRBD1 (6 bases). This CDR3 has 13 residues. V was pared by 5 bases and J by 4 bases, with 11 bases between. Germline-derived CDR1 and CDR2 are SSHAT and FNYEAQ (reference sequence).

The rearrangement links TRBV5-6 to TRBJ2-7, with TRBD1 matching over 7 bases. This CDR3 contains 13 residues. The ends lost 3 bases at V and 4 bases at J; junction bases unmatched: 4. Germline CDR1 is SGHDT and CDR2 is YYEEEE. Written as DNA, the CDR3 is TGTGCCAGCAGCTGGGGGACAGAATACGAGCAGTACTTC. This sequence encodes CASSWGTEYEQYF.

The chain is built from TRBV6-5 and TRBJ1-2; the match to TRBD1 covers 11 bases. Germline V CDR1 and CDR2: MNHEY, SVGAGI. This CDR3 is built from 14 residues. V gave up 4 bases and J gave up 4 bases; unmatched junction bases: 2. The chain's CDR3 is CASSWTGGGYGYTF. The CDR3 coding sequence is TGTGCCAGCAGTTGGACAGGGGGCGGCTATGGCTACACCTTC.